Following are 25 T cell receptor beta chains from one sample sequenced in a study of blood T cell repertoires in COVID-19 (TCRdb year 2020). The receptor library was made with the immunoSEQ multiplex PCR assay. As stored in TCRdb, this immuneACCESS dataset retains in-frame rearrangements with V and J assigned. A fraction of the clones does not appear; measured against another copy, unresolved V genes explain less than half of the discrepancy, and the remainder lacks a known reason. The sample table holds more than 300,000 clones, of which around 88% were seen once. Around 1.7% of the sample comes from the top ten. The sequenced sample was peripheral blood. These receptors were collected from a woman aged 50 to 65 with acute or convalescent COVID-19.

The rearrangement joins TRBV19 to TRBJ1-3, with D unresolved. The germline V and J ends were trimmed by 2 bases and 4 bases, with 15 bases remaining between them. Germline CDR1 reads LNHDA; CDR2 reads SQIVND (reference sequence). The CDR3 length is 16 residues. Here the CDR3 DNA reads TGTGCCAGTAGTATACAGGCACAACGATGGGGAAACACCATATATTTT. This encodes CASSIQAQRWGNTIYF.

The gene calls are TRBV4-1 and TRBJ1-4, with 8 bases that match TRBD1. The V gene end was trimmed by 3 bases and the J gene end by 8 bases; junction bases not matched to a gene: 11. The CDR3 totals 16 residues. The germline gives CDR1 MGHRA, CDR2 YSYEKL. Here the CDR3 reads CASSHTGSDRGEKLFF. CDR3 in DNA: TGCGCCAGCAGCCACACCGGTAGTGACAGGGGCGAAAAACTGTTTTTT.

The genes are TRBV2 and TRBJ1-6; D is possibly TRBD1 (6 bases). The germline gives CDR1 SNHLY, CDR2 FYNNEI. The CDR3 runs 14 residues. The V and J ends lost 4 bases and 5 bases respectively, with 9 bases between them. The CDR3 coding sequence is TGTGCCAGCAGTGTACGGACAGATAATTCACCCCTCCACTTT. Residues: CASSVRTDNSPLHF.

The genes are TRBV27 and TRBJ2-1, with 11 bases identical to TRBD2. The CDR3 is made up of 15 amino acids. From germline, CDR1 is MNHEY and CDR2 SMNVEV (reference sequence). V lost 6 bases, J lost 12 bases, and 13 bases stayed unmatched. CDR3 nucleotides: TGTGCCAGCAGCCGGGGACTAGCGGAGAAGGGAGGGCAGTTCTTC. It encodes CASSRGLAEKGGQFF.

This sequence joins TRBV18 and TRBJ1-6; D not resolved. V shed 4 bases and J shed 5 bases, with 9 bases lying between them. The CDR3 spans 14 residues. Germline loops: CDR1 KGHSH, CDR2 LQKENI. CDR3 coding DNA: TGTGCCAGCTCACTAGCCGGGAATAATTCACCCCTCCACTTT. Its translation is CASSLAGNNSPLHF. The variable domain in full, completed from reference TRBV18 and TRBJ1-6, reads NAGVMQNPRHLVRRRGQEARLRCSPMKGHSHVYWYRQLPEEGLKFMVYLQKENIIDESGMPKERFSAEFPKEGPSILRIQQVVRGDSAAYFCASSLAGNNSPLHFGNGTRLTVT.

V gene TRBV29-1 combines with J gene TRBJ2-5, with D maybe TRBD1 (6 bases). This CDR3 contains 14 residues. Per germline, CDR1 SQVTM and CDR2 ANQGSEA. Deletions cut 4 bases from V and 2 bases from J, with 14 bases between. The CDR3, as DNA: TGCAGCGTTGCTTCCGGGACATCTCAAGAGACCCAGTACTTC. Translating gives CSVASGTSQETQYF.

This clone showed up just a few times. This chain connects TRBV7-8 to TRBJ1-1; D gene unclear. This CDR3 has 15 amino acids. CDR1 is SGHVS and CDR2 is FQNEAQ in the germline V gene. The V end was cut by 6 bases, the J end by 5 bases, with 19 bases between. The chain's CDR3 is CASSTLEVRVTEAFF. The CDR3 DNA sequence: TGTGCCAGCAGTACCCTGGAGGTTAGGGTAACTGAAGCTTTCTTT.

The V and J genes are TRBV28 and TRBJ2-1, with a possible D match to TRBD2 (5 bases). Per germline, CDR1 MDHEN and CDR2 SYDVKM. The V end was cut by 5 bases, the J end by 8 bases, with 25 bases between. The CDR3 consists of 17 residues. The CDR3 loop is CASSPPRGRGKRDEQFF. As DNA, the CDR3 is TGTGCCAGCAGTCCCCCTCGTGGGAGAGGAAAGAGGGATGAGCAGTTCTTC.

The chain uses TRBV5-6 and TRBJ2-3; a possible D gene is TRBD2 (7 bases). Germline lookup yields CDR1 SGHDT and CDR2 YYEEEE. The V end was cut by 7 bases, the J end by 2 bases, with 17 bases between. The CDR3 covers 15 residues. The CDR3 DNA follows: TGTGCCAGCCGCCTTAGGGGGGGAACCACAGATACGCAGTATTTT. Encoded protein: CASRLRGGTTDTQYF.

The gene calls are TRBV28 and TRBJ2-5; 9 bases are a match to TRBD1. CDR3 length: 16 amino acids. Germline loops: CDR1 MDHEN, CDR2 SYDVKM. J gave up 1 base and V 7 bases, and 10 bases lay outside the gene matches. CDR3 protein: CASKIFGTGTQETQYF. CDR3 DNA: TGTGCCAGCAAAATATTCGGGACAGGGACCCAAGAGACCCAGTACTTC.

V and J are TRBV4-2 and TRBJ1-4, with 8 bases aligning to TRBD1. CDR3 length equals 16 residues. CDR1 LGHNA and CDR2 YNFKEQ come from the germline V gene. The V segment lost 4 bases and the J segment 4 bases; nucleotides outside the gene matches: 8. CDR3 sequence reads: CASSPGLGTGNEKLFF. CDR3 DNA: TGTGCCAGCAGCCCAGGCCTCGGGACAGGTAATGAAAAACTGTTTTTT.

The gene calls are TRBV19 and TRBJ2-1; 12 positions match TRBD2. The CDR3 has 16 amino acids. J lost 3 bases, V lost 7 bases, and 7 bases had no gene match. The germline V gene encodes CDR1 LNHDA and CDR2 SQIVND (reference sequence). The CDR3 bases are TGTGCCAGTATTGGTAGACTAGCGGGAGACTACAATGAGCAGTTCTTC. Translation gives CASIGRLAGDYNEQFF.

The chain links TRBV6-5 to TRBJ1-2; 8 bases line up with TRBD1. Germline-derived CDR1 and CDR2 are MNHEY and SVGAGI. The CDR3 is made up of 15 amino acids. With 4 bases clipped from V and 4 bases from J, the junction kept 8 bases outside the gene matches. The CDR3 loop is CASSLGQGRSYGYTF. The CDR3 DNA sequence: TGTGCCAGCAGTTTAGGACAGGGAAGGTCCTATGGCTACACCTTC.

The chain joins TRBV20-1 to TRBJ1-5, with TRBD1 matching over 7 bases. Germline assignment: CDR1 DFQATT and CDR2 SNEGSKA (reference sequence). This CDR3 region has 14 residues. Germline trimming cut 3 bases from V and 6 bases from J; bases unmatched to any gene: 8. The CDR3 DNA reads as TGCAGTGCTAGTACTACAGGGGTAGCTCAGCCCCAGCATTTT. Translation gives CSASTTGVAQPQHF.

The chain has TRBV6-6 and TRBJ1-1; 7 nucleotides line up with TRBD1. Germline CDR1 MNHNY, CDR2 SVGAGI (reference sequence). The CDR3 loop spans 14 amino acids. Unmatched junction bases numbered 4, after V lost 5 bases and J lost 1 base. The CDR3 protein is CASSRGQTNTEAFF. DNA for the CDR3: TGTGCCAGCAGTAGGGGACAGACGAACACTGAAGCTTTCTTT.

In its sample, this clone was seen once. Here the CDR3 reads CASSLETGTDTQYF. The CDR3 DNA reads TGTGCCAGCAGTTTAGAGACAGGCACAGATACGCAGTATTTT. The rearrangement joins TRBV27 to TRBJ2-3; tentative D call: TRBD1 (5 bases). The germline V gene has CDR1 MNHEY and CDR2 SMNVEV (reference sequence). The CDR3 covers 14 residues. Trimming removed 2 bases from V and 1 base from J, with 7 bases in between.

The rearrangement links TRBV5-8 to TRBJ2-5, with D possibly TRBD1 on 5 matching bases. V lost 4 bases and J 5 bases, leaving 15 bases between the germline ends. The CDR3 has 14 residues. The germline V gene encodes CDR1 SGHTS and CDR2 YDEGEE. In nucleotides, the CDR3 is TGTGCCAGCAGCCGGTCAGGGCCACGGGAGACCCAGTACTTC. Protein product: CASSRSGPRETQYF.

The V call is TRBV5-6, the J call TRBJ2-5, with D possibly matching TRBD2 (5 bases). This CDR3 has 16 amino acids. Germline V gene data show CDR1 as SGHDT and CDR2 as YYEEEE. Trimming removed 0 bases at V and 1 base at J, with 13 bases between. In nucleotides, the CDR3 is TGTGCCAGCAGCTTGGGTCACCGGACTTCCCAAGAGACCCAGTACTTC. Protein sequence: CASSLGHRTSQETQYF.

The V call is TRBV5-4, the J call TRBJ2-7; 11 bases are shared with TRBD1. J lost 2 bases, V lost 5 bases, and 6 bases had no gene match. CDR3 size: 15 residues. The germline gives CDR1 SGHNT, CDR2 YYREEE (reference sequence). CDR3 nucleotides: TGTGCCAGCAGTCACAGGACAGGGGGCCCCTACGAGCAGTACTTC. As protein: CASSHRTGGPYEQYF.

The V gene is TRBV19, the J gene TRBJ2-5; tentatively, D is TRBD1 (6 bases). V lost 9 bases, J lost 5 bases, and 13 bases lay in between. The CDR3 runs to 12 residues. Germline-derived CDR1 and CDR2 are LNHDA and SQIVND (reference sequence). As DNA, the CDR3 is TGTGCCAGCCAGGGGCCAAGGGAGACCCAGTACTTC. It encodes CASQGPRETQYF.

This chain joins TRBV5-1 and TRBJ2-7; 7 bases line up with TRBD2. The CDR3 is made up of 16 amino acids. The junction had 10 bases not matched to a gene; V was cut back by 1 base and J by 3 bases. CDR1 is SGHRS, CDR2 YFSETQ, per germline. Here the CDR3 reads CASSLNERDLFYEQYF. CDR3 coding DNA: TGCGCCAGCAGCTTGAACGAGCGGGACCTTTTCTACGAGCAGTACTTC.

This rearrangement joins TRBV11-2 to TRBJ2-7; D call uncertain. Germline CDR1 and CDR2: SGHAT and FQNNGV. There are 14 residues in the CDR3. V lost 3 bases to trimming and J lost 0 bases, with 9 bases between them. The CDR3 spells CASSLSRYSYEQYF. CDR3 in DNA: TGTGCCAGCAGCTTGTCTCGCTACTCCTACGAGCAGTACTTC.

The chain joins TRBV15 to TRBJ2-3, with D unresolved. This CDR3 has 13 residues. CDR1 is LNHNV and CDR2 is YYDKDF in the germline V gene (reference sequence). V lost 1 base, J lost 6 bases, and 8 bases lay in between. This chain's CDR3 is CATSRAPSDTQYF. DNA of the CDR3: TGTGCCACCAGCAGAGCCCCCTCGGATACGCAGTATTTT.

The V call is TRBV7-2, the J call TRBJ1-5, with D possibly matching TRBD1 (6 bases). V was pared by 6 bases and J by 2 bases, with 11 bases between. Germline CDR1 and CDR2: SGHTA and FQGNSA. This CDR3 region has 14 residues. The CDR3 bases are TGTGCCAGCAGACAGGGTACGGGCAATCAGCCCCAGCATTTT. It encodes CASRQGTGNQPQHF. Full variable domain (remainder filled in from reference TRBV7-2 and TRBJ1-5): GAGVSQSPSNKVTEKGKDVELRCDPISGHTALYWYRQSLGQGLEFLIYFQGNSAPDKSGLPSDRFSAERTGGSVSTLTIQRTQQEDSAVYLCASRQGTGNQPQHFGDGTRLSIL.

This clone was picked up a small number of times. The V and J genes are TRBV29-1 and TRBJ1-1; D not certain. Germline lookup yields CDR1 SQVTM and CDR2 ANQGSEA. The ends were cut back, 3 bases at V and 1 base at J, with 12 bases in the middle. The CDR3 consists of 14 residues. The CDR3 protein is CSVDAGETNTEAFF. The CDR3 region has the DNA TGCAGCGTTGATGCAGGCGAAACGAACACTGAAGCTTTCTTT.